These 22 T cell receptor beta chains were sequenced from one sample in a study of OX40 agonist ivuxolimab in advanced cancers. Generated by immunoSEQ multiplex PCR, the TCRdb table keeps only in-frame clones and is missing some. This table holds about 35,000 clones, about 80% found once. Sequences were derived from CD4+ or CD8+ T cells sorted from blood, sampled in a trial of the OX40 agonist ivuxolimab. Receptor source: an adult with an advanced solid tumor such as melanoma, head and neck, liver or kidney cancer.

J is TRBJ2-7 and V is TRBV9, with 8 bases that match TRBD2. Germline V lookup: CDR1 SGDLS, CDR2 YYNGEE. The CDR3 consists of 14 residues. The V gene end was trimmed by 3 bases and the J gene end by 3 bases; junction bases not matched to a gene: 5. In DNA, the CDR3 is TGTGCCAGCAGCGGGCGGGAGGCCAACTACGAGCAGTACTTC. This translates into CASSGREANYEQYF.

J is TRBJ2-3 and V is TRBV19, with D possibly being TRBD1 (6 bases). Germline V lookup: CDR1 LNHDA, CDR2 SQIVND (reference sequence). This CDR3 contains 17 residues. With 7 bases removed from V and 2 bases from J, the gap between germline ends came to 22 bases. The CDR3 here is CASTPLGSGAITDTQYF. The CDR3 DNA is TGTGCCAGTACCCCCTTGGGATCAGGGGCGATCACAGATACGCAGTATTTT.

This clone was recorded only once. The J gene is TRBJ2-5, the V gene TRBV6-5; 8 bases fit TRBD1. Germline V gives CDR1 MNHEY, CDR2 SVGAGI. The CDR3 has 14 amino acids. The ends lost 1 base at V and 4 bases at J; junction bases unmatched: 2. The CDR3 here is CASSYWGTGETQYF. DNA of the CDR3: TGTGCCAGCAGTTACTGGGGGACAGGAGAGACCCAGTACTTC.

The chain uses TRBV6-5 and TRBJ1-1; perhaps TRBD1 as D (6 bases). V lost 7 bases and J lost 1, with 10 bases in between. The CDR3 runs 13 residues. The germline gives CDR1 MNHEY, CDR2 SVGAGI. The DNA for the CDR3 is TGTGCCAGCAAGAGGGGACAGAACACTGAAGCTTTCTTT. Amino acid sequence: CASKRGQNTEAFF.

The chain joins TRBV19 to TRBJ2-3; D not resolved. Germline assignment: CDR1 LNHDA and CDR2 SQIVND (reference sequence). The ends were cut back, 0 bases at V and 4 bases at J, with 14 bases in the middle. This CDR3 is built from 16 residues. CDR3: CASSIDAGGVADTQYF. For the CDR3, the DNA is TGTGCCAGTAGTATAGATGCTGGTGGCGTAGCAGATACGCAGTATTTT.

The chain carries TRBV5-1 and TRBJ2-1; D ambiguous. Trimming removed 2 bases at V and 6 bases at J, with 6 bases between. In germline, CDR1 is SGHRS, CDR2 YFSETQ. The CDR3 has 12 amino acids. The CDR3 protein is CASSFAVNEQFF. The CDR3, as DNA: TGCGCCAGCAGCTTCGCCGTCAATGAGCAGTTCTTC.

CDR3 sequence reads: CASSIGLAGGLIGELFF. The CDR3 DNA reads as TGCGCCAGCAGCATAGGACTAGCGGGAGGGCTTATCGGGGAGCTGTTTTTT. The chain carries TRBV5-1 and TRBJ2-2; TRBD2 matches 15 bases. V was clipped by 4 bases and J by 7 bases; unmatched bases: 8. Germline V CDR1 and CDR2: SGHRS, YFSETQ. The CDR3 consists of 17 residues.

On this clone: Additional DNA sequences in this sample encode the identical CDR3. The V and J genes are TRBV21-1 and TRBJ1-5; the table's D call TRBD1 went unverified against the DNA. TRBV21-1 is assigned pseudogene status. The CDR3 extends over 17 amino acids. The CDR3 loop reads CASSKPPRDRDNQPQHF. The CDR3, as DNA: TGTGCCAGCAGCAAACCACCGCGGGACAGAGATAATCAGCCCCAGCATTTT.

This clone was counted a few times. Written as DNA, the CDR3 is TGCGCCAGCAGCCTGATCCCGGGGGGAAATTCACCCCTCCACTTT. This sequence encodes CASSLIPGGNSPLHF. V gene TRBV4-1 combines with J gene TRBJ1-6, with D possibly matching TRBD1 (5 bases). The CDR3 has 15 amino acids. V shed 4 bases and J shed 7 bases, with 14 bases lying between them. CDR1 is MGHRA, CDR2 YSYEKL, per germline.

CDR3 nucleotide sequence: TGTGCCAGCAGCCGCACCCCGAGAAACTCTGGAAACACCATATATTTT. Its protein product is CASSRTPRNSGNTIYF. The J gene is TRBJ1-3, the V gene TRBV6-6; no clear D. Per the germline V gene, CDR1 is MNHNY and CDR2 is SVGAGI (reference sequence). Trimming pared 6 bases from V and 0 bases from J, leaving 15 bases between. The CDR3 consists of 16 residues.

The chain combines TRBV19 with TRBJ2-7; the D is unclear. V lost 0 bases and J lost 2, with 11 bases in between. This CDR3 is 15 amino acids long. Germline CDR1 LNHDA, CDR2 SQIVND (reference sequence). The CDR3 protein is CASSIDQSYAYEQYF. The CDR3 DNA sequence: TGTGCCAGTAGTATAGATCAGAGTTACGCCTACGAGCAGTACTTC.

J is TRBJ1-5 and V is TRBV28; maybe TRBD1 (6 bases). The CDR3 has 15 amino acids. Trimming took off 10 bases at V and 3 bases at J, with 19 bases between the two ends. The germline gives CDR1 MDHEN, CDR2 SYDVKM. The CDR3 DNA reads as TGTGCCACCCGAGGCGCCGGGGACAACAATCAGCCCCAGCATTTT. This translates into CATRGAGDNNQPQHF.

The chain uses TRBV5-6 and TRBJ1-2; no clear D gene. Germline V CDR1 and CDR2: SGHDT, YYEEEE. The CDR3 contains 15 residues. Trimming removed 5 bases at V and 1 base at J, with 15 bases between. This CDR3 is CASSLIRFNNYGYTF. The CDR3 region has the DNA TGTGCCAGCAGTTTGATTAGATTCAATAACTATGGCTACACCTTC.

The rearrangement uses TRBV19 and TRBJ2-3, with D perhaps being TRBD1 or TRBD2 (5 bases each). Germline lookup yields CDR1 LNHDA and CDR2 SQIVND (reference sequence). V was clipped by 10 bases and J by 0 bases, with 11 bases between them. The CDR3 has 13 amino acids. The CDR3 spells CATGTASTDTQYF. CDR3 bases: TGTGCCACGGGGACGGCCAGCACAGATACGCAGTATTTT.

The chain employs TRBV7-7 and TRBJ1-2; D ambiguous. The V end lost 4 bases, the J end lost 3 bases, and 15 bases lay between the germline ends. Germline V gene data show CDR1 as SSHAT and CDR2 as FNYEAQ (reference sequence). CDR3 size: 15 residues. The DNA of the CDR3 is TGTGCCAGCAGCTCCCTCACCGACGGGTACTATGGCTACACCTTC. This sequence encodes CASSSLTDGYYGYTF.

The CDR3 protein is CASSSGGPRWERFTGELFF. CDR3 DNA: TGTGCCAGCAGCTCCGGGGGGCCTCGATGGGAGAGATTCACCGGGGAGCTGTTTTTT. This chain joins TRBV7-9 and TRBJ2-2; D is possibly TRBD2 (7 bases). V dropped 4 bases and J dropped 4 bases, with 25 bases sitting between them. Germline CDR1 reads SEHNR; CDR2 reads FQNEAQ (reference sequence). The CDR3 has 19 amino acids.

Only a few counts were recorded for this clone. The V call is TRBV6-5, the J call TRBJ2-1; 8 nucleotides match TRBD2. The CDR3 spans 12 residues. CDR1 and CDR2 from the germline V gene are MNHEY and SVGAGI. Here the CDR3 DNA reads TGTGCGGCGGGGGGAACCTACAATGAGCAGTTCTTC. Protein: CAAGGTYNEQFF.

V and J are TRBV5-1 and TRBJ2-7, with 9 bases that match TRBD1. CDR1 is SGHRS, CDR2 YFSETQ, per germline. This CDR3 has 14 residues. V shed 4 bases and J 7 bases; nucleotides not matched to a gene: 9. The CDR3: CASSKGQGALEQYF. CDR3 in DNA: TGCGCCAGCAGCAAGGGACAGGGAGCCTTAGAGCAGTACTTC.

The chain is built from TRBV29-1 and TRBJ1-2; maybe TRBD1 (6 bases). Germline CDR1 reads SQVTM; CDR2 reads ANQGSEA. The V gene lost 3 bases and the J gene lost 2 bases, with 10 bases spanning the gap. CDR3 length equals 13 residues. The CDR3 DNA reads TGCAGCGTTGAGCCGGGGGCGAACTATGGCTACACCTTC. Residues: CSVEPGANYGYTF.

This chain uses TRBV7-8 with TRBJ2-1, with D maybe TRBD2 (5 bases). CDR3 length equals 15 residues. Between the trimmed V and J ends, which lost 4 bases and 0 bases, there was a span of 10 bases. The germline V gene has CDR1 SGHVS and CDR2 FQNEAQ. CDR3 in DNA: TGTGCCAGCAGCTCTTTAGCGTCCTCCTACAATGAGCAGTTCTTC. Translation gives CASSSLASSYNEQFF.

This clone has a single count. V usage is TRBV6-4 and J usage is TRBJ2-1, with D unclear. CDR3 length: 15 residues. The V and J ends lost 2 bases and 0 bases respectively, with 8 bases between them. The germline CDR1 and CDR2 sequences are MRHNA and SNTAGT. CDR3: CASSDGISSYNEQFF. The DNA of the CDR3 is TGTGCCAGCAGTGACGGGATCAGCTCCTACAATGAGCAGTTCTTC.

The chain has TRBV6-5 and TRBJ1-2; D is perhaps TRBD1 (6 bases). CDR3 length equals 16 residues. Germline CDR1 and CDR2: MNHEY and SVGAGI. V was shortened by 4 bases and J by 1 base, with 16 bases between the two germline ends. Here the CDR3 DNA reads TGTGCCAGCAGTTTTTACCTTAGGGGGTATAACTATGGCTACACCTTC. Amino acid sequence: CASSFYLRGYNYGYTF.